A selection of T cell receptor beta chains follows, all from one sample in a study of cytomegalovirus exposure and HLA in healthy donors. Assay used: immunoSEQ multiplex PCR; TCRdb lists only in-frame clones, some missing. The listing records approximately 120,000 clones. The sequencing input was PBMCs. These receptors all stem from a man aged 40-49 years in good health and CMV-seronegative. Both conserved end residues are part of each CDR3. Fields, in order: D gene, V gene, J gene, CDR3 DNA, CDR3 protein. D genes are given only for firm matches.

TRBD1	TRBV7-2	TRBJ2-7	TGTGCCAGCAGCTTAGTGGGACAGGGTACCTACGAGCAGTACTTC	CASSLVGQGTYEQYF
NA	TRBV5-6	TRBJ2-2	TGTGCCAGCAGCTCCCCGACCGGGGAAACCGGGGAGCTGTTTTTT	CASSSPTGETGELFF
NA	TRBV28	TRBJ2-2	TGTGCCAGCAGTTTATCTGGGCCCGGGGAGCTGTTTTTT	CASSLSGPGELFF
NA	TRBV6-6	TRBJ1-5	TGTGCCAGCAGTTATAGTTCCCCTTATAGCAATCAGCCCCAGCATTTT	CASSYSSPYSNQPQHF
TRBD1	TRBV5-6	TRBJ1-1	TGTGCCAGCAGCTTCCCCGGGACAGTGAAGAAAAACACTGAAGCTTTCTTT	CASSFPGTVKKNTEAFF
NA	TRBV5-1	TRBJ2-7	TGCGCCAGCAGCTTAAGTGGACTCGGGAGAATCTACGAGCAGTACTTC	CASSLSGLGRIYEQYF
NA	TRBV6-5	TRBJ2-5	TGTGCCAGCAGTTACAACCAAGGGGGGGTAGAGACCCAGTACTTC	CASSYNQGGVETQYF
NA	TRBV7-2	TRBJ1-2	TGTGCCAGCAGCTTAGAGTCGTCAACGAGATATGGCTACACCTTC	CASSLESSTRYGYTF
NA	TRBV5-6	TRBJ2-7	TGTGCCAGCAGCTTGGTCGACAGCTACGAGCAGTACTTC	CASSLVDSYEQYF
TRBD1	TRBV10-3	TRBJ2-7	TGTGCCATCAGGCCCGGGACAGGGGACTACGAGCAGTACTTC	CAIRPGTGDYEQYF
TRBD1	TRBV2	TRBJ2-7	TGTGCCAGCAAGTCGACAGGGGGCTTTTACGAGCAGTACTTC	CASKSTGGFYEQYF
NA	TRBV27	TRBJ2-7	TGTGCCAGCAGTTTAGCGGGCAGGGGCTCCTACGAGCAGTACTTC	CASSLAGRGSYEQYF
NA	TRBV11-2	TRBJ2-5	TGTGCCAGCAGCTCCGGCTGGGAGCAGTACTTC	CASSSGWEQYF
TRBD1	TRBV28	TRBJ2-2	TGTGCCAGCACAAGCGTCCAGGGGGCGAGGGAGCTGTTTTTT	CASTSVQGARELFF
TRBD2	TRBV30	TRBJ2-5	TGTGCCTGGGATAGCGGGAGTTGGACCCAGTACTTC	CAWDSGSWTQYF
NA	TRBV11-2	TRBJ1-1	TGTGCCAGCAGCTTAGAGTTCGGACAGTTGAACACTGAAGCTTTCTTT	CASSLEFGQLNTEAFF
TRBD1	TRBV18	TRBJ2-7	TGTGCCAGCTCACTAAGACAGGGAAGTGCGCCCTACGAGCAGTACTTC	CASSLRQGSAPYEQYF
TRBD2	TRBV15	TRBJ2-6	TGTGCCACCAGCGGGACTAGCGGGAGGTATTACTCTGGGGCCAACGTCCTGACTTTC	CATSGTSGRYYSGANVLTF
NA	TRBV2	TRBJ2-1	TGTGCCAGCAGTCGGACAACCGGATACAATGAGCAGTTCTTC	CASSRTTGYNEQFF
TRBD2	TRBV29-1	TRBJ2-7	TGCAGCGTTGAAAGGACTAGCGGAGCCTACGAGCAGTACTTC	CSVERTSGAYEQYF
TRBD1	TRBV27	TRBJ2-1	TGTGCCAGCAGCAGGACAGGGAAAGATCTCAATGAGCAGTTCTTC	CASSRTGKDLNEQFF
TRBD1	TRBV28	TRBJ2-1	TGTGCCAGCAGTCTCCTGCGGACAGGGACGGGGAACAATGAGCAGTTCTTC	CASSLLRTGTGNNEQFF
TRBD1	TRBV5-1	TRBJ1-1	TGCGCCAGCAGCAGGGACAGGGGGCCCGGCACTGAAGCTTTCTTT	CASSRDRGPGTEAFF
NA	TRBV29-1	TRBJ2-7	TGCAGCGTTCGGAGTGGGGCCGAGCAGTACTTC	CSVRSGAEQYF
TRBD1	TRBV5-1	TRBJ2-2	TGCGCCAGGACCGCCATACGGACAGGGAGGTCATATATCGGGGAGCTGTTTTTT	CARTAIRTGRSYIGELFF